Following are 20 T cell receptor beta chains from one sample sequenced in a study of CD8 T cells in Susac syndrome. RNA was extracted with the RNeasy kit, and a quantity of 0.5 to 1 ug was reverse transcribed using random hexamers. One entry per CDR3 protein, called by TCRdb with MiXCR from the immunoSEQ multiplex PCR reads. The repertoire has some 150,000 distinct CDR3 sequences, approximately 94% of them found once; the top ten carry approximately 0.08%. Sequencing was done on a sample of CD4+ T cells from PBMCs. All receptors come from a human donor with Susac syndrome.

The CDR3 region has the DNA TGCAGCGTTGAAGGGGTAGGGGGACAGGCCAGAGATACGCAGTATTTT. Protein product: CSVEGVGGQARDTQYF. The chain recombines TRBV29-1 with TRBJ2-3; 8 positions agree with TRBD1. The CDR3 consists of 16 residues. V shed 1 base, J shed 5 bases, and the junction held 11 bases outside the gene matches. Germline V lookup: CDR1 SQVTM, CDR2 ANQGSEA.

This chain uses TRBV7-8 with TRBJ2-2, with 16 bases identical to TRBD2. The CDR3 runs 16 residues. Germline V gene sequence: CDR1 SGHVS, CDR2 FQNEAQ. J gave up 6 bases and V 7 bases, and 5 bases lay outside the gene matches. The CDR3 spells CASKGLAGGAAGELFF. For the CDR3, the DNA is TGTGCCAGCAAGGGACTAGCGGGGGGGGCCGCCGGGGAGCTGTTTTTT.

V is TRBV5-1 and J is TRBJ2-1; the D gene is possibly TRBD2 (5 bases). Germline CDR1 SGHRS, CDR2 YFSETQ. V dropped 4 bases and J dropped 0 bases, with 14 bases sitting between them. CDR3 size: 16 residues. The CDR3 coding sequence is TGCGCCAGCAGCAGGGAAGCGGCTAGCTCCTACAATGAGCAGTTCTTC. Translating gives CASSREAASSYNEQFF.

The CDR3 here is CSVEGAGRNTIYF. The CDR3 DNA reads as TGCAGCGTTGAAGGGGCAGGGAGAAACACCATATATTTT. V and J are TRBV29-1 and TRBJ1-3; perhaps TRBD1 as D (5 bases). From germline, CDR1 is SQVTM and CDR2 ANQGSEA. This CDR3 has 13 amino acids. V lost 1 base and J lost 5, with 9 bases in between.

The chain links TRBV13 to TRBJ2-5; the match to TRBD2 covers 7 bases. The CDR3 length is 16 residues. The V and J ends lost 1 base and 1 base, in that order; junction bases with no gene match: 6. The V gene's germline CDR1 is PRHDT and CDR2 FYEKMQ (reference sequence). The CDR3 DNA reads TGTGCCAGCAGCTTAGTTGTGACTAGCAGCCAAGAGACCCAGTACTTC. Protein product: CASSLVVTSSQETQYF.

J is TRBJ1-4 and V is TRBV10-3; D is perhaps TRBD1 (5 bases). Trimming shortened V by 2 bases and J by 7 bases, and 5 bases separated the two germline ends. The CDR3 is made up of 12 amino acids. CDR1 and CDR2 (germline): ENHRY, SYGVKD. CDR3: CAISEGGEKLFF. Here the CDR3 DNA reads TGTGCCATCAGTGAGGGGGGTGAAAAACTGTTTTTT.

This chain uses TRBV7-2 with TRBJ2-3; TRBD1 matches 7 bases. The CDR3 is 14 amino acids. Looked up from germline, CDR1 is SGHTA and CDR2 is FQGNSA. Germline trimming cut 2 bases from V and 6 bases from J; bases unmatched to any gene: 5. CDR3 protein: CASSLLGGRDTQYF. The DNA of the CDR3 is TGTGCCAGCAGCTTACTAGGGGGCCGGGATACGCAGTATTTT.

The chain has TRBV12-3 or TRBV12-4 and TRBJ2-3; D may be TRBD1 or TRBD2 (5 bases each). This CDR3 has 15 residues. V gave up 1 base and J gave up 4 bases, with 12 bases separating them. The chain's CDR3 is CASSLVAGTADTQYF. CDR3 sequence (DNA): TGTGCCAGCAGTTTAGTGGCCGGGACGGCAGATACGCAGTATTTT.

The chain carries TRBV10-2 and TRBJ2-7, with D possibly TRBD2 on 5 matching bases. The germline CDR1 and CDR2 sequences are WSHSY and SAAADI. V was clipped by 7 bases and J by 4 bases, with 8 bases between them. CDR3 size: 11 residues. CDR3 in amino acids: CASKLAYEQYF. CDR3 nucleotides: TGCGCCAGCAAGCTAGCTTACGAGCAGTACTTC.

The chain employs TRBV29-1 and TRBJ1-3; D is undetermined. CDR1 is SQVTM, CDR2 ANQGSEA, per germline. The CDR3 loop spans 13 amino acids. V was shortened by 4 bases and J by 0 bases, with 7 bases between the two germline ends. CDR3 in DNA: TGCAGCGTTGCCCAGAACTCTGGAAACACCATATATTTT. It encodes CSVAQNSGNTIYF.

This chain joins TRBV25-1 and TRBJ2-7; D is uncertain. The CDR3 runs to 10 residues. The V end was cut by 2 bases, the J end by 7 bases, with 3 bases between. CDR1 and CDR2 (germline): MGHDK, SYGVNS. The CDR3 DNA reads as TGTGCCAGCAGTGAAGGGGAGCAGTACTTC. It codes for CASSEGEQYF.

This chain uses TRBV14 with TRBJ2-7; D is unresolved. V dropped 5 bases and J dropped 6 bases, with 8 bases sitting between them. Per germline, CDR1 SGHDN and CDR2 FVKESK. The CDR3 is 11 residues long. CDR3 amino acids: CASSTAGEQYF. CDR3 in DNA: TGTGCCAGCAGCACAGCAGGCGAGCAGTACTTC.

CDR3 residues: CASSYSLGQGTQPQHF. CDR3 bases: TGTGCCAGCAGTTACTCGTTGGGACAGGGTACTCAGCCCCAGCATTTT. V and J are TRBV6-5 and TRBJ1-5; the match to TRBD1 covers 9 bases. V was clipped by 0 bases and J by 6 bases; unmatched bases: 6. The germline gives CDR1 MNHEY, CDR2 SVGAGI. There are 16 residues in the CDR3.

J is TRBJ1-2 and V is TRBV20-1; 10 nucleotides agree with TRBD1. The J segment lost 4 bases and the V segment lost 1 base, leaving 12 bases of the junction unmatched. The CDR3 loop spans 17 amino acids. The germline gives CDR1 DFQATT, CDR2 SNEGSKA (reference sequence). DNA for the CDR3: TGCAGTGCTAGAGGGCCCGATCCGGGACAGGGGATCTATGGCTACACCTTC. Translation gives CSARGPDPGQGIYGYTF.

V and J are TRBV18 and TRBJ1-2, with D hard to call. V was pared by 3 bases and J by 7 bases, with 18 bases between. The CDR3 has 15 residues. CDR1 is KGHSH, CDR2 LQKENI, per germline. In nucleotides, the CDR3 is TGTGCCAGCTCACCGCGCACGGAGAGGGAAGGTGGCTACACCTTC. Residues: CASSPRTEREGGYTF.

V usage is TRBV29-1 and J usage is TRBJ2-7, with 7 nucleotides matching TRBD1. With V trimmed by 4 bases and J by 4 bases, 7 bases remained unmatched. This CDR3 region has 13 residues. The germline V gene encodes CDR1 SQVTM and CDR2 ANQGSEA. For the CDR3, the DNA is TGCAGCGTTGGGGGAGACAGGGCTTACGAGCAGTACTTC. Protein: CSVGGDRAYEQYF.

CDR3 DNA sequence: TGCAGTGCTAGAGATAACCCCGGCACCGGGGAGCTGTTTTTT. It yields the protein CSARDNPGTGELFF. This chain uses TRBV20-1 with TRBJ2-2; D uncertain. Trimming took off 0 bases at V and 4 bases at J, with 9 bases between the two ends. Germline-derived CDR1 and CDR2 are DFQATT and SNEGSKA (reference sequence). The CDR3 has 14 amino acids.

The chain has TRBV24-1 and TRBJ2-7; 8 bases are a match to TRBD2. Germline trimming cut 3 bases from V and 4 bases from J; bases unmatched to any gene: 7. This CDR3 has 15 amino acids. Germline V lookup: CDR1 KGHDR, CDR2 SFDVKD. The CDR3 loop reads CATSDLTRGGYEQYF. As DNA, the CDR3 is TGTGCCACCAGTGATCTAACCCGGGGGGGTTACGAGCAGTACTTC.

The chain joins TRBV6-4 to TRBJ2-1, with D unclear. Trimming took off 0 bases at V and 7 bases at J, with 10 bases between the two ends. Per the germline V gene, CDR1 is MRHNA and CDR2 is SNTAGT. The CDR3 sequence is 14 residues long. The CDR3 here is CASSDSSEGNEQFF. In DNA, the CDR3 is TGTGCCAGCAGTGACTCGTCCGAAGGGAATGAGCAGTTCTTC.

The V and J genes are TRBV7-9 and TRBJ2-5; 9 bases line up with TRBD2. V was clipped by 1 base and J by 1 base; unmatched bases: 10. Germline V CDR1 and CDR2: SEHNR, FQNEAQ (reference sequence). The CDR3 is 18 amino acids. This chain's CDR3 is CASSLGTVLAGIQETQYF. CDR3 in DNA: TGTGCCAGCAGCTTAGGTACCGTCCTAGCGGGGATCCAAGAGACCCAGTACTTC.